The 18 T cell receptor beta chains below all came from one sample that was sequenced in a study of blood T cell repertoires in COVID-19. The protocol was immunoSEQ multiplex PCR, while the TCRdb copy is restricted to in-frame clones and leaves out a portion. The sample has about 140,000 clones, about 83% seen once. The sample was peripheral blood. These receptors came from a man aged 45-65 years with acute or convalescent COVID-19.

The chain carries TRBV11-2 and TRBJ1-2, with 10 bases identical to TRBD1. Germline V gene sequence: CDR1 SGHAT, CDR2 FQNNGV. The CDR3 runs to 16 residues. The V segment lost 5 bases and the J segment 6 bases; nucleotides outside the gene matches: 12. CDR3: CASSQLRDRGPHGYTF. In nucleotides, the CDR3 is TGTGCCAGCAGCCAACTCCGGGACAGGGGTCCTCATGGCTACACCTTC.

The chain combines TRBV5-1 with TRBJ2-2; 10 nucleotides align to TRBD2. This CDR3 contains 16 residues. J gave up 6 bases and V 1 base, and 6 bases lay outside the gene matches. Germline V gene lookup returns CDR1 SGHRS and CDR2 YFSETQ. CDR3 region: CASSLSGGAVPGELFF. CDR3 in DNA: TGCGCCAGCAGCTTGAGCGGGGGGGCCGTTCCCGGGGAGCTGTTTTTT.

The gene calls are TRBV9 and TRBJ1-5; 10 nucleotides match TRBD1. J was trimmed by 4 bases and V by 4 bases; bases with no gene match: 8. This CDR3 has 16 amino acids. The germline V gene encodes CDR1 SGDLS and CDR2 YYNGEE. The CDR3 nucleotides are TGTGCCAGCAGCCCAGGGACAGGGGTAAGGAATCAGCCCCAGCATTTT. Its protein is CASSPGTGVRNQPQHF.

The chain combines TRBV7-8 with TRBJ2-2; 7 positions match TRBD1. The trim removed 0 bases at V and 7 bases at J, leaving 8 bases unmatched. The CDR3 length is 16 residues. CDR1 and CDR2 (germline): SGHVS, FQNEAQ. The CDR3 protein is CASSLAITGVGGELFF. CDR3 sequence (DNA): TGTGCCAGCAGCTTAGCAATTACAGGGGTAGGCGGGGAGCTGTTTTTT.

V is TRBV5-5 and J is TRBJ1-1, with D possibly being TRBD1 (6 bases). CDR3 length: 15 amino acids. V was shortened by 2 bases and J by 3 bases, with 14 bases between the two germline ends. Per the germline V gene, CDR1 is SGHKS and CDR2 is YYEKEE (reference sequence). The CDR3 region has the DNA TGTGCCAGCAGCTTAGGACAGTTGTGGGACACTGAAGCTTTCTTT. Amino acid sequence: CASSLGQLWDTEAFF.

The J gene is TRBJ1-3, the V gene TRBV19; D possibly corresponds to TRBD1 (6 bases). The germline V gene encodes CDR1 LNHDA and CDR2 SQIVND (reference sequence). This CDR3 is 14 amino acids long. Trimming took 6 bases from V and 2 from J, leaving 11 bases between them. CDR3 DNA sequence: TGTGCCAGTAGCAAGGGGGGGACTGGAAACACCATATATTTT. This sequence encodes CASSKGGTGNTIYF.

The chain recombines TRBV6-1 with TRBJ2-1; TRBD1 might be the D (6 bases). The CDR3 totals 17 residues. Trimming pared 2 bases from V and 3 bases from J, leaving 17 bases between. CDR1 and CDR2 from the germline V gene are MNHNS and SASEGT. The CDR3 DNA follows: TGTGCCAGCAGTGAAACAGGCCAGGGGACATACTACAATGAGCAGTTCTTC. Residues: CASSETGQGTYYNEQFF.

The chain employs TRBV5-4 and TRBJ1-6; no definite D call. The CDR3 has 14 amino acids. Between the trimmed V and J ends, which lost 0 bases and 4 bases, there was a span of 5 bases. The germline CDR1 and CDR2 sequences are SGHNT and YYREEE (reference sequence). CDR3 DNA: TGTGCCAGCAGCTTGGTGGAGTATAATTCACCCCTCCACTTT. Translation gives CASSLVEYNSPLHF.

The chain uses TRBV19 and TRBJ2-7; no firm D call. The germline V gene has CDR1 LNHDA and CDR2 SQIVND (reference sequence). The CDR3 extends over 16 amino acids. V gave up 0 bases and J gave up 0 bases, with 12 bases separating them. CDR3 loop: CASSIDLVLSSYEQYV. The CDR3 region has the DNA TGTGCCAGTAGTATAGATCTAGTTTTGAGCTCCTACGAGCAGTACGTC.

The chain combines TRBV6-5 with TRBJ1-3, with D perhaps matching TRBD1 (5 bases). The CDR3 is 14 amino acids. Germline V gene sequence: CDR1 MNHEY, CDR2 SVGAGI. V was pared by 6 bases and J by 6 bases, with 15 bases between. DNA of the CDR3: TGTGCCAGCAGGGCAGGGCCGACGGTAAACACCATATATTTT. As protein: CASRAGPTVNTIYF.

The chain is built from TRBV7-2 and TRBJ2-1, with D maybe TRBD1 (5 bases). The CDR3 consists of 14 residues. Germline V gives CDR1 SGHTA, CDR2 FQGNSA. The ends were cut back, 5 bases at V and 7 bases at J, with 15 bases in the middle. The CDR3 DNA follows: TGTGCCAGCAGCCTTGATATTCAGGGTAATGAGCAGTTCTTC. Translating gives CASSLDIQGNEQFF.

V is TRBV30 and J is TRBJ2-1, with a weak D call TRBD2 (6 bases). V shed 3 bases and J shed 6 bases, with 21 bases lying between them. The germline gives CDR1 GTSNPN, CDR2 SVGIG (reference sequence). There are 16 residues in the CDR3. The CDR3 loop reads CAWSITGTRYANEQFF. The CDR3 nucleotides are TGTGCCTGGAGCATAACCGGGACTCGATACGCCAATGAGCAGTTCTTC.

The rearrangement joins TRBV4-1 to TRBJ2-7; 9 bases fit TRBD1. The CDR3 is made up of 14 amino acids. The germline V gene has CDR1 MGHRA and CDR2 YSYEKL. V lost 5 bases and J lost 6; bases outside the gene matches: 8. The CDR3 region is CASSKGGQGSEQYV. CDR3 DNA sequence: TGCGCCAGCAGCAAGGGGGGACAGGGCTCCGAGCAGTACGTC.

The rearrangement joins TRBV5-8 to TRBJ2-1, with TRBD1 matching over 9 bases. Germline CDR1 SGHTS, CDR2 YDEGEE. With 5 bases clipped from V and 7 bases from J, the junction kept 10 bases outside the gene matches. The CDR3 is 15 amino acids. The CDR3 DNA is TGTGCCAGCAGGAAACAGGGGGCCGCGGGGAATGAGCAGTTCTTC. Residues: CASRKQGAAGNEQFF.

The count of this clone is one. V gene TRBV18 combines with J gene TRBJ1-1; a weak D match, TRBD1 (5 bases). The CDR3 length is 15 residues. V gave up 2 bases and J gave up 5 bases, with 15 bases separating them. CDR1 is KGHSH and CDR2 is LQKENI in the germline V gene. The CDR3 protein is CASSPGGDLLTEAFF. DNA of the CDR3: TGTGCCAGCTCACCAGGGGGGGACCTGTTGACTGAAGCTTTCTTT.

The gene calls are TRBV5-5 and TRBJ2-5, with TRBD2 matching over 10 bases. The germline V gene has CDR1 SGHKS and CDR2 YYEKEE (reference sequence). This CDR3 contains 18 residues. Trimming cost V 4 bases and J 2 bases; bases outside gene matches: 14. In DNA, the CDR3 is TGTGCCAGCAGCCCCGGGACTAGCGCCCGATCGGGGCAAGAGACCCAGTACTTC. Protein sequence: CASSPGTSARSGQETQYF.

In nucleotides, the CDR3 is TGTGCCACCAGCAGAGAACAGGCTAATTCACCCCTCCACTTT. Its translation: CATSREQANSPLHF. This rearrangement joins TRBV15 to TRBJ1-6; a weak D match, TRBD1 (5 bases). This CDR3 contains 14 residues. From germline, CDR1 is LNHNV and CDR2 YYDKDF (reference sequence). Between the trimmed V and J ends, which lost 0 bases and 6 bases, there was a span of 6 bases.

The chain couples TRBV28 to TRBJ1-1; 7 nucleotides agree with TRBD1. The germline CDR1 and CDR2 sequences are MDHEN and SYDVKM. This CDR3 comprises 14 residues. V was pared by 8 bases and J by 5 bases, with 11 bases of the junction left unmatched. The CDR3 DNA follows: TGTGCCAGCTTATCCCCAGGGGGTTGGACTGAAGCTTTCTTT. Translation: CASLSPGGWTEAFF.